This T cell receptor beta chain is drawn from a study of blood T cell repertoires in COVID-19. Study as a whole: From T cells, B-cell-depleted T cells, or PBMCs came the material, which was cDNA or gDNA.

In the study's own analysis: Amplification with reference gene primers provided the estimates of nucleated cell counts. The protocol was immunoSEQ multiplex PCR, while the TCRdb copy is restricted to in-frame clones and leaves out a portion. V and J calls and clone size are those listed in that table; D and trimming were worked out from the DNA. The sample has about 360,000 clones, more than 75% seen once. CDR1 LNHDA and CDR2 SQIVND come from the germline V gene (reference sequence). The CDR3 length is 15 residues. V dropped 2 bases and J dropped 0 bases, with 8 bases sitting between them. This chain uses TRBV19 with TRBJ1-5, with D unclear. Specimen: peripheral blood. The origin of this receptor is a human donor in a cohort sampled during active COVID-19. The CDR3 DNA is TGTGCCAGTAGTATAACTGTCTATAGCAATCAGCCCCAGCATTTT. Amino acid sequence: CASSITVYSNQPQHF.